The TCR beta chain described here comes from a study of shared clonotypes between healthy human individuals. The CDR3 is made up of 15 amino acids. Germline assignment: CDR1 SGHTS and CDR2 YDEGEE. After removal of 0 bases from V and 2 bases from J, the junction contained 2 bases not matched to a gene. The repertoire was sequenced with immunoSEQ multiplex PCR; TCRdb's copy has only in-frame clones and lacks some. The table has 740,000 or so clones, about 80% seen once; the top ten hold roughly 1.9%. This sequence originates from a woman aged 25 to 39 in good health. Material: memory CD4+ T cells sorted from blood. Subset of the sample: CD45RA-negative fraction. The rearrangement joins TRBV5-8 to TRBJ2-1, with TRBD1 matching over 7 bases. The CDR3 sequence is CASSLAQGAYNEQFF. The CDR3, as DNA: TGTGCCAGCAGCTTGGCTCAGGGGGCCTACAATGAGCAGTTCTTC.